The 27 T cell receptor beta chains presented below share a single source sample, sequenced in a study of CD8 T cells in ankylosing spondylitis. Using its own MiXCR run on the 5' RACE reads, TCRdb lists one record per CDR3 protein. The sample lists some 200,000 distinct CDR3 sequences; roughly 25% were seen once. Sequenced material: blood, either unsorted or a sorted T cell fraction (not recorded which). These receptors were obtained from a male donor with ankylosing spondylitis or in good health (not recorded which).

The CDR3 nucleotides read TGTGCCAGCAGTTACACGACTAGCGGGAAACTCTCCAATGAGCAGTTCTTC. It is translated as CASSYTTSGKLSNEQFF. This chain joins TRBV6-6 and TRBJ2-1; 11 bases map to TRBD2. V gave up 2 bases and J gave up 6 bases; unmatched junction bases: 9. CDR3 length: 17 amino acids. CDR1 is MNHNY, CDR2 SVGAGI, per germline (reference sequence).

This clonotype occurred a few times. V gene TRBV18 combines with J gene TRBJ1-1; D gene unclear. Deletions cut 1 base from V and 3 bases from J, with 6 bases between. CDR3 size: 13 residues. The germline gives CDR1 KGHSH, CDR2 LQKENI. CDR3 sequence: CASSPHFDTEAFF. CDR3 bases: TGTGCCAGCTCACCACATTTCGACACTGAAGCTTTCTTT.

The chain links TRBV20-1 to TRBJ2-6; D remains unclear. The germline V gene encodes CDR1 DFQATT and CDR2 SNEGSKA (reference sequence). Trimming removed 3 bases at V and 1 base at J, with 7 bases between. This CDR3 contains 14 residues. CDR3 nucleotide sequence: TGCAGTGCTAGGGTGGATTCTGGGGCCAACGTCCTGACTTTC. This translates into CSARVDSGANVLTF.

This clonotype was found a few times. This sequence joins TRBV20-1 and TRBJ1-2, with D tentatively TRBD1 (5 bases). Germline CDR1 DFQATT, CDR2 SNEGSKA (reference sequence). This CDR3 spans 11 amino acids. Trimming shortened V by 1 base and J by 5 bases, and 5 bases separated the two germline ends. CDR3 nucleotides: TGCAGTGCTAGAGGGGGGTATGGCTACACCTTC. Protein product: CSARGGYGYTF.

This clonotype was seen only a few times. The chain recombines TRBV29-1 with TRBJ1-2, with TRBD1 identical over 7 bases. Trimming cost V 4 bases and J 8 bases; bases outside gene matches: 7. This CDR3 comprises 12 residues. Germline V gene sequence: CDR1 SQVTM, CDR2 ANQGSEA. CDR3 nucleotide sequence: TGCAGCGTTGTAAGGGCAGGGGGAGGCTACACCTTC. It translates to CSVVRAGGGYTF.

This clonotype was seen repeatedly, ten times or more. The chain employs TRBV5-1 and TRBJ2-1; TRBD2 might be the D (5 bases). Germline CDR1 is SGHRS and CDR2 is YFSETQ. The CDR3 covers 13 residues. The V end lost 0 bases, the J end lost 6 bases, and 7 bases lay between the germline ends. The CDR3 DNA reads TGCGCCAGCAGCTTGGCCGAGGGCAATGAGCAGTTCTTC. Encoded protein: CASSLAEGNEQFF. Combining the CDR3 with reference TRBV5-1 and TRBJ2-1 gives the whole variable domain KAGVTQTPRYLIKTRGQQVTLSCSPISGHRSVSWYQQTPGQGLQFLFEYFSETQRNKGNFPGRFSGRQFSNSRSEMNVSTLELGDSALYLCASSLAEGNEQFFGPGTRLTVL.

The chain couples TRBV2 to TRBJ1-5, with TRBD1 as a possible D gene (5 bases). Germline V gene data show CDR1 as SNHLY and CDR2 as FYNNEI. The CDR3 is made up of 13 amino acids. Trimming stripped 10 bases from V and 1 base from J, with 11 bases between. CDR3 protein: CATSKGSNQPQHF. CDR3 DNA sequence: TGTGCCACCTCAAAGGGGAGCAATCAGCCCCAGCATTTT.

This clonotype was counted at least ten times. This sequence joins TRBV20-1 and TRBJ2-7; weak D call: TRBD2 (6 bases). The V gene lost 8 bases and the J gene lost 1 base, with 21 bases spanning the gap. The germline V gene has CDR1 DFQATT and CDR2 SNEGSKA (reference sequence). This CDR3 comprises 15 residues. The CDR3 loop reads CSTQGGLANSYEQYF. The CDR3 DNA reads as TGCAGTACCCAGGGTGGGCTAGCGAATTCCTACGAGCAGTACTTC.

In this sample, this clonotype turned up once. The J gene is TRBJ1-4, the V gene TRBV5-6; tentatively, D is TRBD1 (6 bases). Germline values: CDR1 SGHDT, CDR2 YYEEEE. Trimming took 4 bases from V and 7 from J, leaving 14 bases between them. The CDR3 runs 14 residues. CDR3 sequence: CASSRDTKAEKLFF. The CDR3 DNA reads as TGTGCCAGCAGCCGGGACACCAAGGCTGAAAAACTGTTTTTT.

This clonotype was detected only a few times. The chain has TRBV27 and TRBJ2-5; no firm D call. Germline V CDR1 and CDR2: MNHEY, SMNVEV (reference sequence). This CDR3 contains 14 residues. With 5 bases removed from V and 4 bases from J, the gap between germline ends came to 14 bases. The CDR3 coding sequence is TGTGCCAGCAGTCCATCTGTTCCGGGAGAGACCCAGTACTTC. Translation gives CASSPSVPGETQYF.

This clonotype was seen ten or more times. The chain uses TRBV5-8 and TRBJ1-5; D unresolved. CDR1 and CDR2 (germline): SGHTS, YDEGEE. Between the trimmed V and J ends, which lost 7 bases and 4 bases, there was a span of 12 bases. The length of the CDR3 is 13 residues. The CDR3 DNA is TGTGCCAGCTCCCCCGCGACGAATCAGCCCCAGCATTTT. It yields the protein CASSPATNQPQHF.

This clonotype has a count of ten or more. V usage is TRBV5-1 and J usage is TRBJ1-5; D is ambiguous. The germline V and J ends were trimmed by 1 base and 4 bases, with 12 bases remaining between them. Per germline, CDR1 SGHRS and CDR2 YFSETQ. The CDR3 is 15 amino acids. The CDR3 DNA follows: TGCGCCAGCAGCTTGACACCAGGTGGGAATCAGCCCCAGCATTTT. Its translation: CASSLTPGGNQPQHF.

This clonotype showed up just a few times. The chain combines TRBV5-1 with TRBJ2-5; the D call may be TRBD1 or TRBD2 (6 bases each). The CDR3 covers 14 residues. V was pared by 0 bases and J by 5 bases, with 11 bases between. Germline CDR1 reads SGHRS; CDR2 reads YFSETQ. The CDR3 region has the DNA TGCGCCAGCAGCTTGGAGAGGGGGGAGGAGACCCAGTACTTC. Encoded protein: CASSLERGEETQYF.

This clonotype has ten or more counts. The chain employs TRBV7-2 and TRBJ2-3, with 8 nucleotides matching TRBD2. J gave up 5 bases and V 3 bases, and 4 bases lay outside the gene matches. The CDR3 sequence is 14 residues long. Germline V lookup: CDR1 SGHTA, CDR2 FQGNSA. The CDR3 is CASSFKAGGDTQYF. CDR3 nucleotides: TGTGCCAGCAGCTTCAAGGCGGGGGGAGATACGCAGTATTTT.

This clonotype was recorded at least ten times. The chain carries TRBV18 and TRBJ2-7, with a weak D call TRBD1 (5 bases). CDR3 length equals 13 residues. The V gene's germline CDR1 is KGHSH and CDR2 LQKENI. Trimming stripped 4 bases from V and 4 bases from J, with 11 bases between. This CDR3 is CASSLNDRYEQYF. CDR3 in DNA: TGTGCCAGCTCACTAAACGACAGATACGAGCAGTACTTC.

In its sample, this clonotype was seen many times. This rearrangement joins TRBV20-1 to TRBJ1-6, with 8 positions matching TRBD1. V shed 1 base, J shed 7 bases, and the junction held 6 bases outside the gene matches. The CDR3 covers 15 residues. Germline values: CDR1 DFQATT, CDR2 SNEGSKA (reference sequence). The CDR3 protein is CSARAPTGANSPLHF. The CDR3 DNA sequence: TGCAGTGCTAGAGCCCCGACAGGGGCGAATTCACCCCTCCACTTT.

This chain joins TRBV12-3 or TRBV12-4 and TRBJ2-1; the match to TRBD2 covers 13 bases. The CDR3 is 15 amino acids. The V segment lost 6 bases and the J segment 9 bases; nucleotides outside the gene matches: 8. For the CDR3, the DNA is TGTGCCAGCAGCCGGGGACTAGCGGGAAGTGGTGAGCAGTTCTTC. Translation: CASSRGLAGSGEQFF.

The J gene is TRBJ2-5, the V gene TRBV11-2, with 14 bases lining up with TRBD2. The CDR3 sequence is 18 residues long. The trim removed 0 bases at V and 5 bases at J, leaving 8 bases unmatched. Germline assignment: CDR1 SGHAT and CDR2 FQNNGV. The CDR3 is CASSLEGTSGSPRETQYF. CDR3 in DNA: TGTGCCAGCAGCTTAGAAGGGACTAGCGGGAGCCCCAGGGAGACCCAGTACTTC.

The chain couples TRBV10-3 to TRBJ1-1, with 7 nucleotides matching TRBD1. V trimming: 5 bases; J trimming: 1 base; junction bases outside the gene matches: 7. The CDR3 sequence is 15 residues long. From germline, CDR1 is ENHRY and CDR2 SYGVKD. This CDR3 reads CAISTDRVGNTEAFF. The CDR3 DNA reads TGTGCCATCAGTACCGACAGGGTGGGGAACACTGAAGCTTTCTTT.

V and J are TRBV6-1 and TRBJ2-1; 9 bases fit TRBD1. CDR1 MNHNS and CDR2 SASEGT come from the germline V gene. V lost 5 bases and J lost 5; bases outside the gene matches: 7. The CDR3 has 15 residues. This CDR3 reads CASSRGTGNHNEQFF. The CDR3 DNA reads TGTGCCAGCAGTCGGGGGACAGGGAATCACAATGAGCAGTTCTTC.

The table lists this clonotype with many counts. CDR3: CAISESPGQGNYGNTIYF. The CDR3 coding sequence is TGTGCCATCAGTGAGTCGCCGGGACAGGGGAATTATGGAAACACCATATATTTT. The chain is built from TRBV10-3 and TRBJ1-3, with 10 bases that match TRBD1. Trimming took 0 bases from V and 3 from J; bases not matched to a gene: 8. Germline CDR1 ENHRY, CDR2 SYGVKD. This CDR3 spans 18 amino acids.

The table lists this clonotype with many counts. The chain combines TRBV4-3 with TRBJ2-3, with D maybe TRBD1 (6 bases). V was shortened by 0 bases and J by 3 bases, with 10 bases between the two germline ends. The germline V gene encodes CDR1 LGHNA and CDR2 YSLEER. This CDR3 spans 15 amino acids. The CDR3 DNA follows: TGCGCCAGCAGCCAAGATCAGAGGGGGACAGATACGCAGTATTTT. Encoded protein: CASSQDQRGTDTQYF.

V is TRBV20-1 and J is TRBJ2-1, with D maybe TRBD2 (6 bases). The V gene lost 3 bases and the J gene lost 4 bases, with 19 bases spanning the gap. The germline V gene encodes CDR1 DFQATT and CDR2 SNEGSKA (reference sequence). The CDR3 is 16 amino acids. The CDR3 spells CSARVRGAGKYNEQFF. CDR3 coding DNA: TGCAGTGCTAGGGTCAGAGGAGCGGGCAAGTACAATGAGCAGTTCTTC.

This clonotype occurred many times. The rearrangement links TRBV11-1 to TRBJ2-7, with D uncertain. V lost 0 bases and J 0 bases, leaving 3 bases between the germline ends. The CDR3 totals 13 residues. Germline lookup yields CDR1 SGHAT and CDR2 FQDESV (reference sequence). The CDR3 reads CASSLAHSYEQYF. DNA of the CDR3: TGTGCCAGCAGCTTAGCCCACTCCTACGAGCAGTACTTC.

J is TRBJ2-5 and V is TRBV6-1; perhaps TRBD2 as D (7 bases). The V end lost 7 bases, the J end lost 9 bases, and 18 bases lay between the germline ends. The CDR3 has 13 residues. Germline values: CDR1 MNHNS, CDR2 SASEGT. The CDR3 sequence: CASTTGGVEAQYF. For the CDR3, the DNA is TGTGCCAGCACCACGGGGGGCGTTGAGGCCCAGTACTTC.

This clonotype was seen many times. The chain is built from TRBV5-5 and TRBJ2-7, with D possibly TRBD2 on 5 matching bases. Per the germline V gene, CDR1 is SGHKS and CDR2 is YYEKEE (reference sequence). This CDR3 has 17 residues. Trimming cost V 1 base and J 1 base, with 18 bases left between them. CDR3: CASSLKIGSISSYEQYF. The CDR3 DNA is TGTGCCAGCAGCTTGAAGATAGGGAGCATCTCTTCCTACGAGCAGTACTTC.

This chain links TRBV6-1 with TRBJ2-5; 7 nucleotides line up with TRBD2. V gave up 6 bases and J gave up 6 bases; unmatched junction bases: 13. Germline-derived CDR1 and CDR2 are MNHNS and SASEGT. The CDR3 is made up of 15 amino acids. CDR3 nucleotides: TGTGCCAGCAGCACCCCCGGGACTAAGCGGAAGACCCAGTACTTC. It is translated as CASSTPGTKRKTQYF.